Following are 18 T cell receptor beta chains from one sample sequenced in a study of blood T cell repertoires in COVID-19. Method: immunoSEQ multiplex PCR; TCRdb's copy keeps in-frame clones and lacks some. The sample consists of 200,000 to 250,000 clones, 85% to 90% of them appearing once. Sequencing used PBMCs or T cells enriched from blood (not recorded which). The origin of the receptors is a man aged 25 to 40 who had been exposed to COVID-19.

V and J are TRBV4-1 and TRBJ1-5; possible D gene TRBD1, 5 bases. V lost 3 bases, J lost 8 bases, and 11 bases lay in between. CDR3 length: 13 residues. The germline V gene has CDR1 MGHRA and CDR2 YSYEKL. CDR3 DNA: TGCGCCAGCAGCCAGGGGGAGGGAAAGCCCCAGCATTTT. Protein: CASSQGEGKPQHF.

This sequence joins TRBV5-8 and TRBJ2-3; TRBD1 might be the D (5 bases). Germline V gene lookup returns CDR1 SGHTS and CDR2 YDEGEE. The ends were cut back, 4 bases at V and 4 bases at J, with 10 bases in the middle. CDR3 size: 13 residues. CDR3 amino acids: CASSREGADTQYF. CDR3 nucleotides: TGTGCCAGCAGCCGAGAAGGGGCAGATACGCAGTATTTT.

The chain employs TRBV30 and TRBJ1-6; 7 bases line up with TRBD1. V shed 2 bases and J 6 bases; nucleotides not matched to a gene: 4. The length of the CDR3 is 14 residues. Germline lookup yields CDR1 GTSNPN and CDR2 SVGIG (reference sequence). The CDR3 loop is CAWSRTGSNSPLHF. Here the CDR3 DNA reads TGTGCCTGGAGTAGGACAGGCAGTAATTCACCCCTCCACTTT.

The chain links TRBV5-1 to TRBJ1-2; a weak D match, TRBD1 (6 bases). Germline V gene sequence: CDR1 SGHRS, CDR2 YFSETQ. This CDR3 contains 14 residues. V gave up 0 bases and J gave up 5 bases, with 11 bases separating them. The CDR3 loop reads CASSLGTAGYGYTF. Written as DNA, the CDR3 is TGCGCCAGCAGCTTGGGGACAGCGGGATATGGCTACACCTTC.

This rearrangement joins TRBV3-1 (or the pseudogene TRBV3-2) to TRBJ1-4; 7 bases are a match to TRBD1. The trim removed 0 bases at V and 5 bases at J, leaving 9 bases unmatched. This CDR3 has 17 residues. CDR1 and CDR2 from the germline V gene are LGHDT and YNNKEL (reference sequence). The CDR3 protein is CASSQDPTGTANEKLFF. CDR3 DNA: TGTGCCAGCAGCCAAGATCCAACCGGGACAGCGAATGAAAAACTGTTTTTT.

The chain is built from TRBV19 and TRBJ2-1; D is perhaps TRBD2 (6 bases). Trimming pared 0 bases from V and 6 bases from J, leaving 12 bases between. Germline values: CDR1 LNHDA, CDR2 SQIVND (reference sequence). This CDR3 has 15 amino acids. This CDR3 reads CASSIDREVGNEQFF. The CDR3, as DNA: TGTGCCAGTAGTATAGACAGGGAGGTAGGCAATGAGCAGTTCTTC.

This clone was seen only a few times. The rearrangement joins TRBV7-2 to TRBJ2-7; a possible D gene is TRBD2 (6 bases). V was shortened by 6 bases and J by 0 bases, with 12 bases between the two germline ends. The CDR3 totals 14 residues. Germline V gene lookup returns CDR1 SGHTA and CDR2 FQGNSA. The CDR3 spells CASSGGESSYEQYF. In nucleotides, the CDR3 is TGTGCCAGCAGTGGCGGGGAGAGCTCCTACGAGCAGTACTTC.

This rearrangement joins TRBV6-5 to TRBJ2-7; D is possibly TRBD2 (7 bases). The germline V gene has CDR1 MNHEY and CDR2 SVGAGI. The V end lost 8 bases, the J end lost 7 bases, and 21 bases lay between the germline ends. The CDR3 contains 14 residues. CDR3 nucleotide sequence: TGTGCCAGCCGCTTATCCGGGGGGCCGGGAGAGCAGTACTTC. The encoded protein is CASRLSGGPGEQYF.

The chain has TRBV9 and TRBJ1-6; no definite D call. This CDR3 contains 16 residues. Looked up from germline, CDR1 is SGDLS and CDR2 is YYNGEE. With 0 bases removed from V and 0 bases from J, the gap between germline ends came to 7 bases. CDR3 region: CASSVGLSSYNSPLHF. For the CDR3, the DNA is TGTGCCAGCAGCGTAGGGCTCAGCTCCTATAATTCACCCCTCCACTTT.

The chain uses TRBV4-1 and TRBJ2-7; TRBD2 agrees at 7 bases. CDR1 is MGHRA and CDR2 is YSYEKL in the germline V gene. CDR3 length: 15 residues. Trimming at V came to 3 bases and at J to 6 bases, leaving 11 bases not matched to a gene. The CDR3 protein is CASSQSRGGRGEQYF. In DNA form, the CDR3 reads TGCGCCAGCAGCCAGAGCCGGGGTGGGAGGGGCGAGCAGTACTTC.

V is TRBV5-4 and J is TRBJ2-2, with 8 nucleotides matching TRBD1. CDR1 is SGHNT and CDR2 is YYREEE in the germline V gene (reference sequence). The CDR3 covers 13 residues. V was pared by 8 bases and J by 6 bases, with 6 bases of the junction left unmatched. The CDR3 bases are TGTGCCAGTAGGACAGGGCTCGCCGGGGAGCTGTTTTTT. It specifies CASRTGLAGELFF.

The chain recombines TRBV21-1 with TRBJ2-7; the DNA was not compared with TRBD1, the D call given in the table. TRBV21-1 is marked as a pseudogene. This CDR3 contains 17 residues. The CDR3: CASSKARGRGRTYEQYF. CDR3 bases: TGTGCCAGCAGCAAAGCGCGGGGCAGGGGGCGCACCTACGAGCAGTACTTC.

The rearrangement links TRBV6-2 or TRBV6-3 to TRBJ1-2; tentatively, D is TRBD1 (6 bases). Germline V gene sequence: CDR1 MNHEY, CDR2 SVGEGT. V lost 6 bases to trimming and J lost 4 bases, with 9 bases between them. The CDR3 is 12 residues long. This chain's CDR3 is CASSPDSYGYTF. The CDR3 DNA is TGTGCCAGCAGCCCGGACAGCTATGGCTACACCTTC.

This clone was picked up one time. The chain employs TRBV5-4 and TRBJ2-7; 7 bases agree with TRBD1. CDR1 SGHNT and CDR2 YYREEE come from the germline V gene (reference sequence). Unmatched junction bases numbered 7, after V lost 4 bases and J lost 3 bases. This CDR3 contains 14 residues. The CDR3 bases are TGTGCCAGCAGCACTCGACAGGGCGACTACGAGCAGTACTTC. It codes for CASSTRQGDYEQYF.

As regards this clone: A junction end diverges from the germline sequence, so it may reflect a read error. The chain recombines TRBV6-2 or TRBV6-3 with TRBJ1-6, with a weak D call TRBD1 (6 bases). This CDR3 has 17 amino acids. Germline V lookup: CDR1 MNHEY, CDR2 SVGEGT. CDR3 region: CASSYGPRGAGNSPPHF. The CDR3 bases are TGTGCCAGCAGTTATGGGCCACGGGGGGCTGGGAATTCACCCCCCCACTTT.

The V call is TRBV9, the J call TRBJ1-5; D is perhaps TRBD1 (5 bases). Germline V gene sequence: CDR1 SGDLS, CDR2 YYNGEE. Trimming left V 0 bases short and J 1 base short, with 8 bases between. CDR3 length: 15 amino acids. The CDR3 is CASSVGRGSNQPQHF. The CDR3 region has the DNA TGTGCCAGCAGCGTAGGAAGGGGCAGCAATCAGCCCCAGCATTTT. Looking up the rest from reference TRBV9 and TRBJ1-5 gives the full variable domain: DSGVTQTPKHLITATGQRVTLRCSPRSGDLSVYWYQQSLDQGLQFLIQYYNGEERAKGNILERFSAQQFPDLHSELNLSSLELGDSALYFCASSVGRGSNQPQHFGDGTRLSIL.

The CDR3 DNA follows: TGTGCCAGCAGCTCGCAGGTTACAGGGGGCCGTGGCTACACCTTC. Its translation: CASSSQVTGGRGYTF. The chain couples TRBV11-2 to TRBJ1-2; 9 bases fit TRBD1. V shed 4 bases and J 7 bases; nucleotides not matched to a gene: 10. The CDR3 is 15 amino acids. CDR1 SGHAT and CDR2 FQNNGV come from the germline V gene.

The V call is TRBV29-1, the J call TRBJ1-4; D is possibly TRBD1 (5 bases). V lost 6 bases to trimming and J lost 0 bases, with 11 bases between them. Looked up from germline, CDR1 is SQVTM and CDR2 is ANQGSEA. The CDR3 is 14 residues long. CDR3 in amino acids: CSVEGTATNEKLFF. CDR3 bases: TGCAGCGTGGAGGGGACGGCAACTAATGAAAAACTGTTTTTT.